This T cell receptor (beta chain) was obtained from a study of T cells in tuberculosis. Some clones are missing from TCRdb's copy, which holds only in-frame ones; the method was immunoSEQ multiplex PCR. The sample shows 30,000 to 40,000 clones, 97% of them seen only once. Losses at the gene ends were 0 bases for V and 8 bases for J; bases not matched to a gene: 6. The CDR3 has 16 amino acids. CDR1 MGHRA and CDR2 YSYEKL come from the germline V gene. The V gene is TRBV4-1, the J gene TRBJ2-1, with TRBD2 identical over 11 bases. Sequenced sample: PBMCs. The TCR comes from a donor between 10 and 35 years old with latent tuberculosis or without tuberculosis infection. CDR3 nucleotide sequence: TGCGCCAGCAGCCAAGAAACTAGCGGGAGCCGGGATGAGCAGTTCTTC. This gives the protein CASSQETSGSRDEQFF.